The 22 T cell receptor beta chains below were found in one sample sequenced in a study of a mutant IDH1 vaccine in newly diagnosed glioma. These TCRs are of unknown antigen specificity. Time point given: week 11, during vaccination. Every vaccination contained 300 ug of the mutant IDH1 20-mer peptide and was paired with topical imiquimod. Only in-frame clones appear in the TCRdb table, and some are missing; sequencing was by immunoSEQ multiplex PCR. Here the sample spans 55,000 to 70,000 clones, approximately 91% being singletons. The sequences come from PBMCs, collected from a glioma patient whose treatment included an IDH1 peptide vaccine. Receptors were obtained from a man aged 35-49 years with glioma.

Here the CDR3 reads CASSLAGGSGANVLTF. The CDR3 nucleotides are TGTGCCAGCAGCCTTGCAGGGGGAAGTGGGGCCAACGTCCTGACTTTC. The chain joins TRBV25-1 to TRBJ2-6, with 7 bases aligning to TRBD1. V gave up 6 bases and J gave up 3 bases; unmatched junction bases: 8. The CDR3 is 16 residues long. Germline loops: CDR1 MGHDK, CDR2 SYGVNS.

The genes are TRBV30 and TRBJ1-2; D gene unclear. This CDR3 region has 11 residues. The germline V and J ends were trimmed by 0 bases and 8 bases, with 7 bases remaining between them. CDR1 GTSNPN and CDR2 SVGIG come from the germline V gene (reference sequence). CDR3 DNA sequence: TGTGCCTGGAGTGTATCCCCGGGCTACACCTTC. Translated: CAWSVSPGYTF.

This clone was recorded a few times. The DNA for the CDR3 is TGTGCCAGCAGCTTACGAGGCGGGACTGAGACCCAGTACTTC. Translated, it gives CASSLRGGTETQYF. V usage is TRBV7-2 and J usage is TRBJ2-5, with a weak D call TRBD2 (6 bases). Trimming removed 2 bases at V and 5 bases at J, with 12 bases between. Per the germline V gene, CDR1 is SGHTA and CDR2 is FQGNSA. CDR3 length: 14 amino acids.

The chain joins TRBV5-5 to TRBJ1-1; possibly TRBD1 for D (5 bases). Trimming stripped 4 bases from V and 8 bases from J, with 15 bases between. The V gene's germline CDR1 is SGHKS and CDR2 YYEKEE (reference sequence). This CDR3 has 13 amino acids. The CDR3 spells CASSPPWGTEAFF. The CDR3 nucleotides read TGTGCCAGCAGCCCCCCTTGGGGGACCGAAGCTTTCTTT.

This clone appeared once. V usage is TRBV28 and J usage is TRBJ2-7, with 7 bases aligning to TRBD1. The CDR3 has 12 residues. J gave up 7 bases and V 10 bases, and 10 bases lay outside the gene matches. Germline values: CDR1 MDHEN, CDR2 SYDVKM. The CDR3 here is CATGGSSGEQYV. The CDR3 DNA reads TGTGCCACAGGGGGATCGTCTGGGGAGCAGTACGTC.

CDR3 residues: CASSPPSRDTEAFF. The CDR3 DNA reads TGTGCCAGCAGCCCCCCCTCCCGGGACACTGAAGCTTTCTTT. The chain combines TRBV5-5 with TRBJ1-1; no definite D call. V dropped 4 bases and J dropped 3 bases, with 13 bases sitting between them. The V gene's germline CDR1 is SGHKS and CDR2 YYEKEE (reference sequence). The CDR3 is 14 amino acids.

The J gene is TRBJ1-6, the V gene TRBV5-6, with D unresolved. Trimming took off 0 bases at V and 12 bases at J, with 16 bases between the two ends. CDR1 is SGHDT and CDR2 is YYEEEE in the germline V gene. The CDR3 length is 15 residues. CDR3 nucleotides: TGTGCCAGCAGCTTGGCGGGAGAAAAAGTGAGACCCCTCCACTTT. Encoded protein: CASSLAGEKVRPLHF.

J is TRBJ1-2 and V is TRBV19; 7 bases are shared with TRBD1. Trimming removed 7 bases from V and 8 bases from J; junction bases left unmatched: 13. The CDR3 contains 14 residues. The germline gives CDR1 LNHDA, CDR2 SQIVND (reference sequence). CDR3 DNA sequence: TGTGCCAGTACAGAGGGACAGTCTTCGGAAGGCTACACCTTC. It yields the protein CASTEGQSSEGYTF.

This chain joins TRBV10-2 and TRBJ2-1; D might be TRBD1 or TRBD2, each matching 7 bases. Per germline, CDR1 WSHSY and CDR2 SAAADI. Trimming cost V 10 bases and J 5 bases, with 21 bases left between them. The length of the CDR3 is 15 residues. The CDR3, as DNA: TGCGCCACCAGCCGGCAGGGGGGGTCGAACAATGAGCAGTTCTTC. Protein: CATSRQGGSNNEQFF.

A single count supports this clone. The CDR3 region is CASTLDGNSGNTIYF. The CDR3 DNA reads TGTGCCAGCACCCTAGACGGGAACTCTGGAAACACCATATATTTT. The genes are TRBV28 and TRBJ1-3; D is ambiguous. Deletions cut 7 bases from V and 0 bases from J, with 13 bases between. This CDR3 comprises 15 residues. Germline V gene sequence: CDR1 MDHEN, CDR2 SYDVKM.

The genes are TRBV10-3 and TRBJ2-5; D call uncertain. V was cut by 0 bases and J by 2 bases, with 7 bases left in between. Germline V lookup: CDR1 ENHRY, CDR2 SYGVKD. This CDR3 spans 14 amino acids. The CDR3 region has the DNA TGTGCCATCAGTGAGTCGGGATGGCAAGAGACCCAGTACTTC. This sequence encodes CAISESGWQETQYF.

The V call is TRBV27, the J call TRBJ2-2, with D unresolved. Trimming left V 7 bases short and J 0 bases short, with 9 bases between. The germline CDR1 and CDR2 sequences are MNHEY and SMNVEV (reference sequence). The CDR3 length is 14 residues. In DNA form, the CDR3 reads TGTGCCAGCAAGGCCAGACCGAACACCGGGGAGCTGTTTTTT. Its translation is CASKARPNTGELFF.

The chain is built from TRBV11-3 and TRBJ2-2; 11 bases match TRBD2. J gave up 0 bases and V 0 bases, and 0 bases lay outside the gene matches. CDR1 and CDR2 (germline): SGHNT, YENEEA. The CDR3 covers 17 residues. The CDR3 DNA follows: TGTGCCAGCAGCTTAGATAGCGGGAGGGCGAACACCGGGGAGCTGTTTTTT. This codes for CASSLDSGRANTGELFF.

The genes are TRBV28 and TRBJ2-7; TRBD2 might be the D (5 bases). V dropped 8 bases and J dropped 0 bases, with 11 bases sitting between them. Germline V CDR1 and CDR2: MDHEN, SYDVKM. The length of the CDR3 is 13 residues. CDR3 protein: CASGTGSSYEQYF. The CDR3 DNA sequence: TGTGCCAGCGGTACGGGGAGCTCCTACGAGCAGTACTTC.

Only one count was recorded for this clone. CDR3 nucleotide sequence: TGTGCCGGTAGTCACGGGGAGTATGAGCAGTTCTTC. It specifies CAGSHGEYEQFF. The rearrangement joins TRBV10-3 to TRBJ2-1, with D perhaps TRBD2 (5 bases). V was trimmed by 11 bases and J by 8 bases, leaving 16 bases between them. The germline gives CDR1 ENHRY, CDR2 SYGVKD. The CDR3 is 12 amino acids.

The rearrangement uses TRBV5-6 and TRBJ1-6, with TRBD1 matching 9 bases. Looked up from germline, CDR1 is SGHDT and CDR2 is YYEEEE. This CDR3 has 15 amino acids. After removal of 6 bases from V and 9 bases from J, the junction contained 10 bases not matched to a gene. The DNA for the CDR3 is TGTGCCAGCACTGTAGACAGGGGGGTGGGTTCACCCCTCCACTTT. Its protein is CASTVDRGVGSPLHF.

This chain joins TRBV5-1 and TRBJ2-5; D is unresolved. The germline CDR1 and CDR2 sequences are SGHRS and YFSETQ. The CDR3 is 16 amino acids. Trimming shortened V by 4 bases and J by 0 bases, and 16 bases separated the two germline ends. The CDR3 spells CASSRLGARHQETQYF. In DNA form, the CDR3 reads TGCGCCAGCAGCCGCCTCGGCGCCCGTCACCAAGAGACCCAGTACTTC.

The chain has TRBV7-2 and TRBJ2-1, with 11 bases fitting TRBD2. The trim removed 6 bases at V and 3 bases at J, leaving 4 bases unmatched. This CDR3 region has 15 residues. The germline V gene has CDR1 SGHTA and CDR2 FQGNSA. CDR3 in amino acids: CASRGTSGSYNEQFF. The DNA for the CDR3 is TGTGCCAGCAGGGGTACTAGCGGGAGCTACAATGAGCAGTTCTTC.

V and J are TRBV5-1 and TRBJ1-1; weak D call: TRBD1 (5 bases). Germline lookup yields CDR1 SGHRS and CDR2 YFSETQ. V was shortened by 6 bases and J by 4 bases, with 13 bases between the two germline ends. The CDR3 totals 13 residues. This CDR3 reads CASMLAGGTEAFF. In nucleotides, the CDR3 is TGCGCCAGCATGCTTGCGGGGGGCACTGAAGCTTTCTTT.

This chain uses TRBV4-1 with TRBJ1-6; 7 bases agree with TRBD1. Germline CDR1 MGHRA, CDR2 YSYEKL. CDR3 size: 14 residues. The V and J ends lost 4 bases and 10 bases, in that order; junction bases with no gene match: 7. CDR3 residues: CASSPAGGQSPLHF. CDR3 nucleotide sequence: TGCGCCAGCAGCCCTGCAGGGGGGCAGTCACCCCTCCACTTT.

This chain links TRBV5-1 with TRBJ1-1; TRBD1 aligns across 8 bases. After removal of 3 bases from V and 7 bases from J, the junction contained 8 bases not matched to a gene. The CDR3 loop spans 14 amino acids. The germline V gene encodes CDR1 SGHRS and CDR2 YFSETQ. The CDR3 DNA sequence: TGCGCCAGCAGCTCAAAAACAGGGGGAAATGAAGCTTTCTTT. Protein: CASSSKTGGNEAFF. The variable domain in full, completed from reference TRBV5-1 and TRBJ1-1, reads KAGVTQTPRYLIKTRGQQVTLSCSPISGHRSVSWYQQTPGQGLQFLFEYFSETQRNKGNFPGRFSGRQFSNSRSEMNVSTLELGDSALYLCASSSKTGGNEAFFGQGTRLTVV.

The CDR3 DNA sequence: TGTGCCACCAGCGGGGATCCCCTCACAGGAAACCAAGAGACCCAGTACTTC. Translating gives CATSGDPLTGNQETQYF. V gene TRBV15 combines with J gene TRBJ2-5; weak D call: TRBD1 (5 bases). This CDR3 spans 17 amino acids. The ends were cut back, 5 bases at V and 0 bases at J, with 19 bases in the middle. Germline V lookup: CDR1 LNHNV, CDR2 YYDKDF (reference sequence).